The rows below give T cell receptor beta chains drawn from one sample of a study of OX40 agonist ivuxolimab in advanced cancers. Method: immunoSEQ multiplex PCR; TCRdb's copy keeps in-frame clones and lacks some. The sample yields about 63,000 clones, over 75% seen once. Sequencing used CD4+ or CD8+ T cells sorted from blood, obtained in a trial of the OX40 agonist ivuxolimab. These receptor sequences come from an adult with an advanced solid tumor such as melanoma, head and neck, liver or kidney cancer. Each CDR3 is given with its conserved first and last residue. D genes are given only for firm matches. Not every row has a clone size; where given, it reads once, few, many or a size class.

abundance: -; d_gene: -; len: 15; j_gene: TRBJ2-6; v_gene: TRBV15; CDR3nt: TGTGCCACCAGCAGGTTAGCCTCTGGGGCCAACGTCCTGACTTTC; CDR3aa: CATSRLASGANVLTF
abundance: -; d_gene: -; len: 11; j_gene: TRBJ2-7; v_gene: TRBV6-1; CDR3nt: TGTGCCAGCAGTGACGGGGTAATACAGTACTTC; CDR3aa: CASSDGVIQYF
abundance: -; d_gene: -; len: 12; j_gene: TRBJ1-2; v_gene: TRBV2; CDR3nt: TGTGCCAGCATACCGGGTAACTATGGCTACACCTTC; CDR3aa: CASIPGNYGYTF
abundance: -; d_gene: TRBD1; len: 16; j_gene: TRBJ2-2; v_gene: TRBV4-1; CDR3nt: TGCGCCAGCAGCCCCCTCGGGACAGCGAACACCGGGGAGCTGTTTTTT; CDR3aa: CASSPLGTANTGELFF
abundance: -; d_gene: -; len: 13; j_gene: TRBJ2-1; v_gene: TRBV7-2; CDR3nt: TGTGCCAGCAGCTCAGGCCGTGGCGGTGAGCAGTTCTTC; CDR3aa: CASSSGRGGEQFF
abundance: -; d_gene: TRBD1; len: 17; j_gene: TRBJ1-6; v_gene: TRBV15; CDR3nt: TGTGCCACCAGCACCCGCTTCCATAGACAGGGTAACCCACCCCTCCACTTT; CDR3aa: CATSTRFHRQGNPPLHF
abundance: -; d_gene: TRBD1; len: 12; j_gene: TRBJ1-5; v_gene: TRBV6-6; CDR3nt: TGTGCCATACAGGGGGGCAATCAGCCCCAGCATTTT; CDR3aa: CAIQGGNQPQHF
abundance: -; d_gene: -; len: 17; j_gene: TRBJ2-6; v_gene: TRBV7-2; CDR3nt: TGTGCCAGCAGCTTGAGGGGGGTATCCTCTGGGGCCAACGTCCTGACTTTC; CDR3aa: CASSLRGVSSGANVLTF
abundance: -; d_gene: -; len: 15; j_gene: TRBJ1-4; v_gene: TRBV10-3; CDR3nt: TGTGGGGCATCGGCAGGACCTGCTTCTAATGAAAAACTGTTTTTT; CDR3aa: CGASAGPASNEKLFF
abundance: -; d_gene: -; len: 14; j_gene: TRBJ1-2; v_gene: TRBV18; CDR3nt: TGTGCCAGCTCACCGCCGACACGCAGCTATGGCTACACCTTC; CDR3aa: CASSPPTRSYGYTF
abundance: -; d_gene: -; len: 13; j_gene: TRBJ1-2; v_gene: TRBV7-8; CDR3nt: TGTGCCAGCAGGGAGGGGGGGGCCAGTGGCTACACCTTC; CDR3aa: CASREGGASGYTF
abundance: -; d_gene: TRBD1; len: 16; j_gene: TRBJ1-1; v_gene: TRBV15; CDR3nt: TGTGCCACCAGCAGAGATTCGACAGGGGGTCTCGCTGAAGCTTTCTTT; CDR3aa: CATSRDSTGGLAEAFF
abundance: -; d_gene: -; len: 14; j_gene: TRBJ1-4; v_gene: TRBV28; CDR3nt: TGTGCCAGCAGCGCCAGAGGCGGGAATGAAAAACTGTTTTTT; CDR3aa: CASSARGGNEKLFF
abundance: -; d_gene: -; len: 13; j_gene: TRBJ2-5; v_gene: TRBV10-1; CDR3nt: TGCGCCAGCAGTGAGTCGGTCCAAGAGACCCAGTACTTC; CDR3aa: CASSESVQETQYF
abundance: -; d_gene: TRBD1; len: 15; j_gene: TRBJ1-1; v_gene: TRBV5-1; CDR3nt: TGCGCCAGCAGCTTGGTTTTCAGGGGGAACTCTGAAGCTTTCTTT; CDR3aa: CASSLVFRGNSEAFF
abundance: -; d_gene: TRBD1; len: 15; j_gene: TRBJ1-2; v_gene: TRBV4-2; CDR3nt: TGTGCCAGCAGCCAAGAAAGGGGGCAGTACTATGGCTACACCTTC; CDR3aa: CASSQERGQYYGYTF
abundance: -; d_gene: TRBD2; len: 16; j_gene: TRBJ2-4; v_gene: TRBV5-1; CDR3nt: TGCGCCAGCAGCCCCCTAGTAGCGGGGGAGCTAAACATTCAGTACTTC; CDR3aa: CASSPLVAGELNIQYF
abundance: -; d_gene: TRBD1; len: 15; j_gene: TRBJ2-7; v_gene: TRBV7-2; CDR3nt: TGTGCCAGCAGCTTTAGGACAGGGGAAGCCTACGAGCAGTACTTC; CDR3aa: CASSFRTGEAYEQYF
abundance: -; d_gene: -; len: 15; j_gene: TRBJ2-5; v_gene: TRBV6-6; CDR3nt: TGTGCCAGCAGTTACTCGGATGGAGGTCAAGAGACCCAGTACTTC; CDR3aa: CASSYSDGGQETQYF
abundance: -; d_gene: -; len: 12; j_gene: TRBJ1-2; v_gene: TRBV7-9; CDR3nt: TGTGCCAGCAGCTTGGACAGCTATGGCTACACCTTC; CDR3aa: CASSLDSYGYTF
abundance: -; d_gene: -; len: 15; j_gene: TRBJ2-2; v_gene: TRBV6-5; CDR3nt: TGTGCCAGCAGTTACGTAGGGCTAGAAGCCGGGGAGCTGTTTTTT; CDR3aa: CASSYVGLEAGELFF
abundance: -; d_gene: -; len: 16; j_gene: TRBJ2-2; v_gene: TRBV10-2; CDR3nt: TGCGCCAGCTACTACGGGGGCCGGCCGAACACCGGGGAGCTGTTTTTT; CDR3aa: CASYYGGRPNTGELFF
abundance: -; d_gene: -; len: 12; j_gene: TRBJ2-1; v_gene: TRBV19; CDR3nt: TGTGCCAGTATCGGTATAAACAATGAGCAGTTCTTC; CDR3aa: CASIGINNEQFF
abundance: -; d_gene: TRBD2; len: 14; j_gene: TRBJ2-7; v_gene: TRBV6-5; CDR3nt: TGTGCCAGCAGTCCCAGCGGGAGAGAGTCCGAGCAGTACTTC; CDR3aa: CASSPSGRESEQYF
abundance: -; d_gene: TRBD2; len: 16; j_gene: TRBJ2-1; v_gene: TRBV5-1; CDR3nt: TGCGCCAGCAGCTTGGCCGCGGGAGGGACCTACAATGAGCAGTTCTTC; CDR3aa: CASSLAAGGTYNEQFF
abundance: -; d_gene: TRBD2; len: 18; j_gene: TRBJ2-1; v_gene: TRBV5-6; CDR3nt: TGTGCCAGCAGCTCGGGACTAGCGGGAAGGAGCTCCTACAATGAGCAGTTCTTC; CDR3aa: CASSSGLAGRSSYNEQFF
abundance: -; d_gene: -; len: 16; j_gene: TRBJ1-6; v_gene: TRBV10-3; CDR3nt: TGTGCCATCAGTGAGTCTTTGAGAGGTGCTAATTCACCCCTCCACTTT; CDR3aa: CAISESLRGANSPLHF
abundance: -; d_gene: -; len: 13; j_gene: TRBJ1-2; v_gene: TRBV6-4; CDR3nt: TGTGCCAGCAGTGACTACCCAGACTATGGCTACACCTTC; CDR3aa: CASSDYPDYGYTF
abundance: once; d_gene: -; len: 15; j_gene: TRBJ1-5; v_gene: TRBV19; CDR3nt: TGTGCCAGTAGTGCTACAGGGCTGGGCAATCAGCCCCAGCATTTT; CDR3aa: CASSATGLGNQPQHF
abundance: -; d_gene: -; len: 16; j_gene: TRBJ1-1; v_gene: TRBV5-1; CDR3nt: TGCGCCAGCAGCTTGGCGGTCGTACAGGGAGAGTCTGAAGCTTTCTTT; CDR3aa: CASSLAVVQGESEAFF
abundance: -; d_gene: TRBD1; len: 15; j_gene: TRBJ2-5; v_gene: TRBV7-9; CDR3nt: TGTGCCAGCAGCTTAGCCACCGGGACAGAAGAGACCCAGTACTTC; CDR3aa: CASSLATGTEETQYF
abundance: -; d_gene: -; len: 18; j_gene: TRBJ2-3; v_gene: TRBV11-2; CDR3nt: TGTGCCAGCAGCTTAAGAATCGCCCTGCGGGGAAGCACAGATACGCAGTATTTT; CDR3aa: CASSLRIALRGSTDTQYF
abundance: -; d_gene: -; len: 15; j_gene: TRBJ2-1; v_gene: TRBV9; CDR3nt: TGTGCCAGCAGCATAGGCCGGGGGACCTACAATGAGCAGTTCTTC; CDR3aa: CASSIGRGTYNEQFF
abundance: -; d_gene: -; len: 14; j_gene: TRBJ2-1; v_gene: TRBV5-1; CDR3nt: TGCGCCAGCAGCTCCCAGGCGGTCTACAATGAGCAGTTCTTC; CDR3aa: CASSSQAVYNEQFF
abundance: -; d_gene: TRBD1; len: 14; j_gene: TRBJ1-1; v_gene: TRBV18; CDR3nt: TGTGCCAGCTCACACGGACAGGGTCCGAGTGAAGCTTTCTTT; CDR3aa: CASSHGQGPSEAFF
abundance: -; d_gene: -; len: 11; j_gene: TRBJ2-5; v_gene: TRBV5-6; CDR3nt: TGTGCCAGCAGCTCCGGAGAGACCCAGTACTTC; CDR3aa: CASSSGETQYF
abundance: -; d_gene: -; len: 14; j_gene: TRBJ2-5; v_gene: TRBV6-5; CDR3nt: TGTGCCAGCAGTTGGACCCAGGGTATAGAGACCCAGTACTTC; CDR3aa: CASSWTQGIETQYF
abundance: -; d_gene: TRBD2; len: 15; j_gene: TRBJ2-7; v_gene: TRBV2; CDR3nt: TGTGCCAGTAGAATGCGAGCGGGAGTCCGCTACGAGCAGTACTTC; CDR3aa: CASRMRAGVRYEQYF
abundance: -; d_gene: TRBD2; len: 15; j_gene: TRBJ2-1; v_gene: TRBV5-4; CDR3nt: TGTGCCAGCATGGCGACTAGCGGATTCTACAATGAGCAGTTCTTC; CDR3aa: CASMATSGFYNEQFF
abundance: -; d_gene: -; len: 13; j_gene: TRBJ2-5; v_gene: TRBV7-3; CDR3nt: TGTGCCAGCAGCGGGGGACTGGCAGAGACCCAGTACTTC; CDR3aa: CASSGGLAETQYF
abundance: -; d_gene: -; len: 13; j_gene: TRBJ1-2; v_gene: TRBV27; CDR3nt: TGTGCCAGCAGTTTTCGGCTATCCTATGGCTACACCTTC; CDR3aa: CASSFRLSYGYTF
abundance: -; d_gene: -; len: 15; j_gene: TRBJ2-1; v_gene: TRBV18; CDR3nt: TGTGCCAGCTCACCACGAGTTATCTCACCCAATGAGCAGTTCTTC; CDR3aa: CASSPRVISPNEQFF
abundance: -; d_gene: TRBD1; len: 14; j_gene: TRBJ1-1; v_gene: TRBV27; CDR3nt: TGTGCCAGCAGACCCGTACAGGGGGGCACTGAAGCTTTCTTT; CDR3aa: CASRPVQGGTEAFF
abundance: once; d_gene: TRBD1; len: 14; j_gene: TRBJ1-2; v_gene: TRBV13; CDR3nt: TGTGCCAGCAGCTTATGGCAGGGGGTTAATGGCTACACCTTC; CDR3aa: CASSLWQGVNGYTF
abundance: -; d_gene: TRBD1; len: 16; j_gene: TRBJ2-2; v_gene: TRBV14; CDR3nt: TGTGCCAGCAGCCATGGGAGGACAGGGGACACCGGGGAGCTGTTTTTT; CDR3aa: CASSHGRTGDTGELFF
abundance: -; d_gene: TRBD2; len: 15; j_gene: TRBJ2-3; v_gene: TRBV4-1; CDR3nt: TGCGCCAGCAGCCCTCGGAGCGGGGGGACAGATACGCAGTATTTT; CDR3aa: CASSPRSGGTDTQYF
abundance: -; d_gene: -; len: 12; j_gene: TRBJ1-2; v_gene: TRBV29-1; CDR3nt: TGCAGCGTCATTGGACGGGACTATGGCTACACCTTC; CDR3aa: CSVIGRDYGYTF
abundance: few; d_gene: TRBD2; len: 15; j_gene: TRBJ2-7; v_gene: TRBV4-1; CDR3nt: TGCGCCAGCAGCCAAGGGGTTAGCGGGGGGAACGAGCAGTACTTC; CDR3aa: CASSQGVSGGNEQYF
abundance: -; d_gene: -; len: 15; j_gene: TRBJ2-5; v_gene: TRBV4-2; CDR3nt: TGTGCCAGCAGCCGGAACCGGGACTCCCAAGAGACCCAGTACTTC; CDR3aa: CASSRNRDSQETQYF
abundance: -; d_gene: TRBD1; len: 14; j_gene: TRBJ1-3; v_gene: TRBV19; CDR3nt: TGTGCCAGTAGGGACAGGGATTCTGGAAACACCATATATTTT; CDR3aa: CASRDRDSGNTIYF